These 32 T cell receptor beta chains were all obtained from the same sample, sequenced in a study of blood T cell repertoires in COVID-19. Assay: immunoSEQ multiplex PCR; the TCRdb copy retains only in-frame clones and omits some. The sample shows more than 250,000 clones, over 75% of them seen only once. The sequencing input was PBMCs or T cells enriched from blood (not recorded which). Every receptor here comes from a man aged 25-45 years who had recovered from COVID-19.

V usage is TRBV2 and J usage is TRBJ1-1, with D unresolved. CDR3 size: 11 residues. V was clipped by 3 bases and J by 11 bases, with 10 bases between them. CDR1 is SNHLY, CDR2 FYNNEI, per germline. DNA of the CDR3: TGTGCCAGCAGTGAGGACGGCGGGGCTTTCTTT. It yields the protein CASSEDGGAFF.

The chain joins TRBV6-5 to TRBJ1-2; no clear D. Between the trimmed V and J ends, which lost 7 bases and 8 bases, there was a span of 14 bases. The CDR3 totals 12 residues. Germline V gene lookup returns CDR1 MNHEY and CDR2 SVGAGI. The CDR3 bases are TGTGCCAGCACCAACGGAGGGTACGGCTACACCTTC. As protein: CASTNGGYGYTF.

V usage is TRBV5-4 and J usage is TRBJ2-2; the match to TRBD2 covers 13 bases. CDR1 and CDR2 (germline): SGHNT, YYREEE (reference sequence). The V segment lost 1 base and the J segment 5 bases; nucleotides outside the gene matches: 8. The CDR3 has 18 amino acids. CDR3: CASSLFTSGGVTTGELFF. CDR3 sequence (DNA): TGTGCCAGCAGCTTGTTTACTAGCGGGGGGGTAACTACCGGGGAGCTGTTTTTT.

The chain uses TRBV4-3 and TRBJ2-2; D is perhaps TRBD1 (6 bases). Germline values: CDR1 LGHNA, CDR2 YSLEER. The CDR3 spans 16 residues. Trimming took 2 bases from V and 5 from J, leaving 15 bases between them. Here the CDR3 reads CASSQNGQIKTGELFF. DNA of the CDR3: TGCGCCAGCAGCCAAAATGGACAGATTAAAACCGGGGAGCTGTTTTTT.

This clone was seen a single time. V and J are TRBV6-5 and TRBJ1-4, with 10 bases matching TRBD1. This CDR3 has 14 residues. CDR1 MNHEY and CDR2 SVGAGI come from the germline V gene. V lost 11 bases to trimming and J lost 7 bases; unmatched junction nucleotides: 10. CDR3 nucleotides: TGTGCCGCGACGTCGGACAGGGGGGGTGAAAAACTGTTTTTT. Translated, it gives CAATSDRGGEKLFF.

The chain joins TRBV6-5 to TRBJ2-7; D is unresolved. Germline V gives CDR1 MNHEY, CDR2 SVGAGI. The CDR3 length is 15 residues. Trimming took off 0 bases at V and 2 bases at J, with 11 bases between the two ends. In DNA form, the CDR3 reads TGTGCCAGCAGTTACTCCCTCGGCGGCACCTACGAGCAGTACTTC. Amino acids: CASSYSLGGTYEQYF.

V and J are TRBV2 and TRBJ2-7, with TRBD2 identical over 8 bases. Trimming cost V 8 bases and J 0 bases; bases outside gene matches: 6. This CDR3 spans 14 amino acids. Germline CDR1 reads SNHLY; CDR2 reads FYNNEI. This CDR3 reads CASDERGSSYEQYF. The CDR3 DNA sequence: TGTGCCAGCGATGAGCGGGGGAGCTCCTACGAGCAGTACTTC.

On this clone itself: This same CDR3 is encoded by further DNA sequences in the sample. V gene TRBV5-1 combines with J gene TRBJ1-1, with TRBD1 identical over 7 bases. The germline gives CDR1 SGHRS, CDR2 YFSETQ. The V segment lost 4 bases and the J segment 2 bases; nucleotides outside the gene matches: 8. The CDR3 contains 15 residues. The CDR3 spells CASSPRQGLNTEAFF. Here the CDR3 DNA reads TGCGCCAGCAGCCCGAGACAGGGTTTAAACACTGAAGCTTTCTTT.

V is TRBV7-8 and J is TRBJ2-7, with TRBD2 identical over 9 bases. With 1 base clipped from V and 3 bases from J, the junction kept 7 bases outside the gene matches. Germline V CDR1 and CDR2: SGHVS, FQNEAQ. CDR3 length: 16 amino acids. CDR3 DNA sequence: TGTGCCAGCAGCTTAGACAAGCGGGGGGCTTACTACGAGCAGTACTTC. Amino acids: CASSLDKRGAYYEQYF.

The chain uses TRBV29-1 and TRBJ2-1; D is perhaps TRBD2 (6 bases). From germline, CDR1 is SQVTM and CDR2 ANQGSEA. Trimming left V 8 bases short and J 5 bases short, with 22 bases between. The CDR3 spans 15 residues. The CDR3 loop is CSTRDSLTGDNEQFF. The CDR3 bases are TGCAGCACACGGGACTCCCTAACGGGCGACAATGAGCAGTTCTTC.

The rearrangement joins TRBV27 to TRBJ1-6; perhaps TRBD1 as D (6 bases). Germline V gene lookup returns CDR1 MNHEY and CDR2 SMNVEV (reference sequence). The CDR3 has 16 residues. V lost 6 bases and J lost 5, with 17 bases in between. CDR3 nucleotides: TGTGCCAGCAGCCCCGGCCCAGGGGCCCATAATTCACCCCTCCACTTT. Amino acid sequence: CASSPGPGAHNSPLHF.

V usage is TRBV2 and J usage is TRBJ1-5, with D possibly TRBD1 on 6 matching bases. CDR1 is SNHLY, CDR2 FYNNEI, per germline. V was pared by 4 bases and J by 7 bases, with 11 bases between. The CDR3 extends over 13 amino acids. CDR3 bases: TGTGCCAGCAGTGTACAGGGAAACCAGCCCCAGCATTTT. Translating it yields CASSVQGNQPQHF.

The chain employs TRBV19 and TRBJ2-3; D is perhaps TRBD2 (7 bases). The V end lost 7 bases, the J end lost 5 bases, and 19 bases lay between the germline ends. CDR3 length equals 15 residues. Germline CDR1 is LNHDA and CDR2 is SQIVND (reference sequence). CDR3 residues: CASNNNGGGGDTQYF. CDR3 nucleotides: TGTGCCAGTAATAATAATGGGGGGGGCGGAGATACGCAGTATTTT.

The CDR3 DNA is TGTGCCAGCAGCCCCCCGACAGCTTCCTACGAGCAGTACTTC. Translating gives CASSPPTASYEQYF. The gene calls are TRBV11-2 and TRBJ2-7, with D tentatively TRBD1 (5 bases). CDR3 length equals 14 residues. Per germline, CDR1 SGHAT and CDR2 FQNNGV. Deletions cut 5 bases from V and 1 base from J, with 12 bases between.

The V gene is TRBV2, the J gene TRBJ1-1; no definite D call. Germline-derived CDR1 and CDR2 are SNHLY and FYNNEI. Between the trimmed V and J ends, which lost 4 bases and 7 bases, there was a span of 7 bases. CDR3 length: 11 amino acids. The DNA for the CDR3 is TGTGCCAGCAGTGCTCAGAATGAAGCTTTCTTT. The encoded protein is CASSAQNEAFF.

This clone was detected only once. The chain joins TRBV19 to TRBJ1-3, with 9 bases lining up with TRBD1. CDR3 length: 15 amino acids. CDR1 is LNHDA and CDR2 is SQIVND in the germline V gene (reference sequence). Germline trimming cut 5 bases from V and 0 bases from J; bases unmatched to any gene: 2. The CDR3 reads CASSWDRDSGNTIYF. CDR3 nucleotide sequence: TGTGCCAGTAGTTGGGACAGGGACTCTGGAAACACCATATATTTT.

The chain joins TRBV13 to TRBJ2-1; 11 bases align to TRBD1. The CDR3 has 15 residues. V lost 3 bases to trimming and J lost 10 bases; unmatched junction nucleotides: 8. CDR1 and CDR2 (germline): PRHDT, FYEKMQ (reference sequence). The CDR3 region has the DNA TGTGCCAGCAGCTTTGAGGGACAGGGGGAGGCGGAGCAGTTCTTC. Amino acids: CASSFEGQGEAEQFF.

The chain joins TRBV5-5 to TRBJ1-6; the match to TRBD1 covers 7 bases. This CDR3 is built from 14 residues. Losses at the gene ends were 1 base for V and 9 bases for J; bases not matched to a gene: 4. Per germline, CDR1 SGHKS and CDR2 YYEKEE (reference sequence). For the CDR3, the DNA is TGTGCCAGCAGCTTGATTAACAGGGGTTCACCCCTCCACTTT. This encodes CASSLINRGSPLHF.

This sequence joins TRBV30 and TRBJ1-5; D gene unclear. With 0 bases removed from V and 6 bases from J, the gap between germline ends came to 9 bases. CDR1 is GTSNPN and CDR2 is SVGIG in the germline V gene (reference sequence). The CDR3 length is 13 residues. CDR3: CAWSVSASQPQHF. CDR3 in DNA: TGTGCCTGGAGTGTATCGGCTAGTCAGCCCCAGCATTTT.

This clone was recorded only once. The chain has TRBV11-1 and TRBJ1-6; no definite D call. V was trimmed by 5 bases and J by 8 bases, leaving 13 bases between them. Germline V lookup: CDR1 SGHAT, CDR2 FQDESV (reference sequence). The CDR3 totals 14 residues. The CDR3 reads CASSRRDSYSPLHF. CDR3 nucleotides: TGTGCCAGCAGCCGACGGGATTCTTATTCACCCCTCCACTTT.

The chain's CDR3 is CASSQGQINYGYTF. The CDR3 DNA reads TGTGCCAGCAGCCAGGGACAGATTAACTATGGCTACACCTTC. The V call is TRBV5-4, the J call TRBJ1-2; 7 bases map to TRBD1. The CDR3 sequence is 14 residues long. Germline values: CDR1 SGHNT, CDR2 YYREEE (reference sequence). With 4 bases clipped from V and 1 base from J, the junction kept 4 bases outside the gene matches.

The chain is built from TRBV28 and TRBJ2-3; a weak D match, TRBD1 (5 bases). This CDR3 region has 16 residues. Per germline, CDR1 MDHEN and CDR2 SYDVKM. With 4 bases removed from V and 2 bases from J, the gap between germline ends came to 16 bases. For the CDR3, the DNA is TGTGCCAGCAGTTCGCCCCAGGGATTGATCACAGATACGCAGTATTTT. Translation gives CASSSPQGLITDTQYF. The full variable domain, its missing parts supplied by reference TRBV28 and TRBJ2-3, is DVKVTQSSRYLVKRTGEKVFLECVQDMDHENMFWYRQDPGLGLRLIYFSYDVKMKEKGDIPEGYSVSREKKERFSLILESASTNQTSMYLCASSSPQGLITDTQYFGPGTRLTVL.

The chain couples TRBV5-1 to TRBJ1-1; possibly TRBD1 for D (5 bases). Germline V lookup: CDR1 SGHRS, CDR2 YFSETQ. The CDR3 extends over 14 amino acids. V lost 3 bases and J 0 bases, leaving 9 bases between the germline ends. CDR3 in amino acids: CASSSQDMNTEAFF. The CDR3 region has the DNA TGCGCCAGCAGCTCGCAGGACATGAACACTGAAGCTTTCTTT.

This chain joins TRBV4-3 and TRBJ1-1, with a tentative D call TRBD1 (5 bases). There are 15 residues in the CDR3. Germline assignment: CDR1 LGHNA and CDR2 YSLEER. Trimming left V 2 bases short and J 6 bases short, with 16 bases between. CDR3 coding DNA: TGCGCCAGCAGCCAATCAGACAGCCTGGGCGCTGAAGCTTTCTTT. It yields the protein CASSQSDSLGAEAFF.

The genes are TRBV7-9 and TRBJ1-4; maybe TRBD1 (5 bases). CDR3 length: 13 amino acids. CDR1 is SEHNR, CDR2 FQNEAQ, per germline (reference sequence). V gave up 5 bases and J gave up 6 bases, with 10 bases separating them. CDR3 sequence: CASSRSGYEKLFF. The CDR3 nucleotides read TGTGCCAGCAGCCGCTCAGGGTATGAAAAACTGTTTTTT.

This sequence joins TRBV7-2 and TRBJ1-4, with 7 positions matching TRBD1. Losses at the gene ends were 7 bases for V and 8 bases for J; bases not matched to a gene: 7. Germline lookup yields CDR1 SGHTA and CDR2 FQGNSA. The CDR3 totals 13 residues. The CDR3 protein is CASTEGAREKLFF. CDR3 nucleotide sequence: TGTGCCAGCACAGAGGGGGCGCGGGAAAAACTGTTTTTT.

V is TRBV6-2 or TRBV6-3 and J is TRBJ2-2; the match to TRBD2 covers 11 bases. After removal of 0 bases from V and 1 base from J, the junction contained 7 bases not matched to a gene. CDR3 length: 19 residues. Germline V CDR1 and CDR2: MNHEY, SVGEGT. In DNA form, the CDR3 reads TGTGCCAGCAGTTACTCGACGGCTAGCGGGGGGCGGAACACCGGGGAGCTGTTTTTT. Encoded protein: CASSYSTASGGRNTGELFF.

This clone has just one count. This chain joins TRBV11-3 and TRBJ2-1; 7 positions match TRBD2. Trimming cost V 1 base and J 7 bases; bases outside gene matches: 7. CDR1 and CDR2 (germline): SGHNT, YENEEA. The CDR3 totals 15 residues. The CDR3 sequence: CASSLGSSGRNEQFF. The CDR3 DNA reads as TGTGCCAGCAGCTTAGGATCTAGCGGTAGGAATGAGCAGTTCTTC.

This clone was found once. The chain recombines TRBV4-2 with TRBJ1-4; D possibly corresponds to TRBD1 (5 bases). The CDR3 contains 14 residues. Trimming removed 4 bases at V and 8 bases at J, with 14 bases between. Germline values: CDR1 LGHNA, CDR2 YNFKEQ. The CDR3 DNA reads TGTGCCAGCAGCCGCGGGACTGAGGACGAAAAACTGTTTTTT. As protein: CASSRGTEDEKLFF.

The chain recombines TRBV3-1 (or the pseudogene TRBV3-2) with TRBJ1-2; no definite D call. Germline V lookup: CDR1 LGHDT, CDR2 YNNKEL (reference sequence). Trimming pared 4 bases from V and 0 bases from J, leaving 9 bases between. The CDR3 is made up of 14 amino acids. CDR3 nucleotide sequence: TGTGCCAGCAGCCTACCATCGGCTAACTATGGCTACACCTTC. It specifies CASSLPSANYGYTF.

The chain combines TRBV9 with TRBJ1-2, with D perhaps matching TRBD1 (6 bases). The CDR3 totals 14 residues. The ends were cut back, 2 bases at V and 2 bases at J, with 10 bases in the middle. Germline lookup yields CDR1 SGDLS and CDR2 YYNGEE. The CDR3 sequence: CASSVRDINYGYTF. The CDR3, as DNA: TGTGCCAGCAGCGTCCGGGACATAAACTATGGCTACACCTTC.

V usage is TRBV5-1 and J usage is TRBJ1-1; TRBD1 aligns across 8 bases. The CDR3 is made up of 14 amino acids. CDR1 SGHRS and CDR2 YFSETQ come from the germline V gene. V lost 2 bases to trimming and J lost 7 bases; unmatched junction nucleotides: 7. The DNA for the CDR3 is TGCGCCAGCAGCTTAAGGACAGGGCAAGGTGAAGCTTTCTTT. Its translation: CASSLRTGQGEAFF.